This T cell receptor beta chain was captured by sequencing in a study of blood T cell repertoires in COVID-19. V lost 5 bases, J lost 3 bases, and 9 bases stayed unmatched. The CDR3 is 16 residues long. Per the germline V gene, CDR1 is MNHEY and CDR2 is SVGEGT. As originally analysed: Amplification of reference gene primers provided the estimated nucleated cell counts. TCRdb's table, derived via immunoSEQ multiplex PCR, lists solely in-frame clones and lacks some. V and J calls and clone size come straight from that table; D and trimming were deduced from the DNA. Among fewer than 350,000 clones listed, around 90% were seen once.

V is TRBV6-2 or TRBV6-3 and J is TRBJ2-2; 7 bases align to TRBD1. Source material: PBMCs or T cells enriched from blood (not recorded which). This TCR was sampled from a woman between 40 and 50 years old who had recovered from COVID-19. The CDR3 DNA reads as TGTGCCAGCAGTCTTCGACAGGGTTCCGACACCGGGGAGCTGTTTTTT. This translates into CASSLRQGSDTGELFF.